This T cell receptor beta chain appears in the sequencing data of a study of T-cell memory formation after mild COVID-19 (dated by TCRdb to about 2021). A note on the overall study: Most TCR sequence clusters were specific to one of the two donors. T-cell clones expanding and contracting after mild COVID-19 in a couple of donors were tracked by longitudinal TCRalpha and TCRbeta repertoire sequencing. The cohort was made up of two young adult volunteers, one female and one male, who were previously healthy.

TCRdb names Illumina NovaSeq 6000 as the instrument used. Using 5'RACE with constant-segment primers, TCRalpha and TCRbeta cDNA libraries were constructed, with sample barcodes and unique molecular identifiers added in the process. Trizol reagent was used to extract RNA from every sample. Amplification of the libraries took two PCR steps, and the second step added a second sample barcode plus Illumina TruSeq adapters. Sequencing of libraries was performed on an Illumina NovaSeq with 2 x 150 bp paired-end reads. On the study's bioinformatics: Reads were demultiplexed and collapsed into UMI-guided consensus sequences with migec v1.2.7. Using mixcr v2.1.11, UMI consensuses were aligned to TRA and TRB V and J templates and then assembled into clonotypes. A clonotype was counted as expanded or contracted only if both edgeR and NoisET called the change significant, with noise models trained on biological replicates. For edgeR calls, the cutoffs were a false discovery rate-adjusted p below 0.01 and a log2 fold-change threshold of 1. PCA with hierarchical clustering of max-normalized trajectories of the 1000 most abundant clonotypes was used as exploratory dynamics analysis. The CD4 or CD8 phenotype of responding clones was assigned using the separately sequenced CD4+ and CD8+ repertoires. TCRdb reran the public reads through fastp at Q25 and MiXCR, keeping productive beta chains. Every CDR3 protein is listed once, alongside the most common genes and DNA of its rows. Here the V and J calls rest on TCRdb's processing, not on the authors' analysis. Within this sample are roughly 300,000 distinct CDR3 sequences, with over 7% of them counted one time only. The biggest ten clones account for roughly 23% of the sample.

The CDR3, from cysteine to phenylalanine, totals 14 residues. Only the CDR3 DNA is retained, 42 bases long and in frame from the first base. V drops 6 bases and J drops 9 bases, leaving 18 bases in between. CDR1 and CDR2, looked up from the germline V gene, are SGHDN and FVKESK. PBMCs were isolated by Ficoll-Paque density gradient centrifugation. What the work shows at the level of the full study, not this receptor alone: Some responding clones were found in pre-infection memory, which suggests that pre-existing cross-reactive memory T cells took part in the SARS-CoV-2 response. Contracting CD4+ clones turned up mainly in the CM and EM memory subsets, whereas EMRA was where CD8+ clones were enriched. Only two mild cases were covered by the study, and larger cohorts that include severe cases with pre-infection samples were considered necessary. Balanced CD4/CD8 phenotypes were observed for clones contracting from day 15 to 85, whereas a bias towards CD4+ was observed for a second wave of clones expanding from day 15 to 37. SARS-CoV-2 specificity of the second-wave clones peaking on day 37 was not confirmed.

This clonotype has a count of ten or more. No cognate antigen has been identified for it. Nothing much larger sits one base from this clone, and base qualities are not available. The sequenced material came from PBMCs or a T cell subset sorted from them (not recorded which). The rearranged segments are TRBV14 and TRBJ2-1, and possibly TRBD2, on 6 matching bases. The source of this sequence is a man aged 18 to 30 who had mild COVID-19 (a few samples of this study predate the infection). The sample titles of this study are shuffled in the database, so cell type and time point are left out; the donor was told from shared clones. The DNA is TGTGCCAGCAGTTCGGGAGAAGGGTACGGTGAGCAGTTCTTC. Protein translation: CASSSGEGYGEQFF.